These 21 T cell receptor beta chains share one sample of origin, sequenced in a study of T cell responses to AZD1222 COVID-19 vaccine. Sequenced by immunoSEQ multiplex PCR; TCRdb stores in-frame clones only, minus some. This table holds 150,000 to 200,000 clones, over 90% found once. Source: peripheral blood, taken 28 days after the second AZD1222 dose. These receptors all stem from an adult who received the AZD1222 COVID-19 vaccine.

V and J are TRBV5-1 and TRBJ2-2, with 8 nucleotides matching TRBD2. The CDR3 contains 18 residues. The V gene end was trimmed by 4 bases and the J gene end by 4 bases; junction bases not matched to a gene: 15. Germline CDR1 SGHRS, CDR2 YFSETQ. The CDR3 DNA follows: TGCGCCAGCAGCGGGGATTTTAGCGGGATCGGATTCACCGGGGAGCTGTTTTTT. It encodes CASSGDFSGIGFTGELFF.

The chain links TRBV9 to TRBJ2-5; D ambiguous. CDR1 and CDR2 from the germline V gene are SGDLS and YYNGEE. Trimming shortened V by 0 bases and J by 5 bases, and 14 bases separated the two germline ends. The CDR3 is 15 amino acids. In DNA, the CDR3 is TGTGCCAGCAGCGTAGCTCCGGGTCGAGGTGAGACCCAGTACTTC. The encoded protein is CASSVAPGRGETQYF.

V gene TRBV11-2 combines with J gene TRBJ2-3; D remains unclear. Between the trimmed V and J ends, which lost 3 bases and 10 bases, there was a span of 14 bases. From germline, CDR1 is SGHAT and CDR2 FQNNGV. There are 13 residues in the CDR3. The CDR3 reads CASSLVLGASQYF. The CDR3 DNA reads as TGTGCCAGCAGCTTGGTTTTGGGTGCTTCGCAGTATTTT.

In DNA, the CDR3 is TGTGCCAGCAGCCAAGCCAGGGGTTCTGGAAACACCATATATTTT. Translated: CASSQARGSGNTIYF. V is TRBV3-1 (or the pseudogene TRBV3-2) and J is TRBJ1-3; D may be TRBD1 (6 bases). Trimming left V 1 base short and J 1 base short, with 8 bases between. CDR1 and CDR2 from the germline V gene are LGHDT and YNNKEL (reference sequence). This CDR3 spans 15 amino acids.

V gene TRBV28 combines with J gene TRBJ1-4; TRBD1 might be the D (6 bases). V lost 5 bases, J lost 8 bases, and 18 bases lay in between. From germline, CDR1 is MDHEN and CDR2 SYDVKM. CDR3 size: 15 residues. CDR3 sequence reads: CASSDATGAGEKLFF. CDR3 nucleotide sequence: TGTGCCAGCAGTGACGCCACGGGGGCAGGGGAAAAACTGTTTTTT.

The chain joins TRBV10-3 to TRBJ2-1, with 12 bases aligning to TRBD2. The CDR3 covers 17 residues. Losses at the gene ends were 6 bases for V and 3 bases for J; bases not matched to a gene: 9. CDR1 is ENHRY, CDR2 SYGVKD, per germline. The CDR3 DNA follows: TGTGCCATCAGCACTCTAGCGGGAGGGAGCTTCTACAATGAGCAGTTCTTC. It translates to CAISTLAGGSFYNEQFF.

This sequence joins TRBV7-2 and TRBJ1-4; no reliable D call. The CDR3 is 13 amino acids. Germline CDR1 SGHTA, CDR2 FQGNSA. V gave up 5 bases and J gave up 8 bases, with 12 bases separating them. The DNA for the CDR3 is TGTGCCAGCAGCCAAATGCGGAGCGAAAAACTGTTTTTT. Amino acids: CASSQMRSEKLFF.

This clone showed up just once. Other nucleotide sequences from this sample produce the same CDR3. V gene TRBV5-4 combines with J gene TRBJ1-3; 7 nucleotides agree with TRBD1. The J segment lost 2 bases and the V segment lost 3 bases, leaving 2 bases of the junction unmatched. Germline V gene sequence: CDR1 SGHNT, CDR2 YYREEE (reference sequence). The CDR3 totals 14 residues. The CDR3 DNA reads as TGTGCCAGCAGCTCTGGGACAGCTGGAAACACCATATATTTT. Protein: CASSSGTAGNTIYF. Full variable domain (missing parts from reference TRBV5-4 and TRBJ1-3): ETGVTQSPTHLIKTRGQQVTLRCSSQSGHNTVSWYQQALGQGPQFIFQYYREEENGRGNFPPRFSGLQFPNYSSELNVNALELDDSALYLCASSSGTAGNTIYFGEGSWLTVV.

This chain connects TRBV24-1 to TRBJ2-5; 12 bases fit TRBD1. The CDR3 covers 16 residues. Germline assignment: CDR1 KGHDR and CDR2 SFDVKD. Trimming took 3 bases from V and 4 from J; bases not matched to a gene: 5. In nucleotides, the CDR3 is TGTGCCACCAGTGATAGCGGGACAGGGGGCAGAGAGACCCAGTACTTC. This codes for CATSDSGTGGRETQYF.

The chain recombines TRBV30 with TRBJ1-1; no reliable D call. V dropped 2 bases and J dropped 8 bases, with 12 bases sitting between them. This CDR3 contains 12 residues. The germline gives CDR1 GTSNPN, CDR2 SVGIG (reference sequence). CDR3 bases: TGTGCCTGGAGTCGGGGAGGGAAAGAAGCTTTCTTT. Translating it yields CAWSRGGKEAFF.

This clone showed up just a few times. The V and J genes are TRBV5-1 and TRBJ1-1, with 8 bases fitting TRBD1. Per the germline V gene, CDR1 is SGHRS and CDR2 is YFSETQ. The junction had 5 bases not matched to a gene; V was cut back by 2 bases and J by 5 bases. The CDR3 spans 14 residues. The CDR3: CASSFGQGRTEAFF. The DNA for the CDR3 is TGCGCCAGCAGCTTCGGACAGGGACGAACTGAAGCTTTCTTT.

The J gene is TRBJ1-1, the V gene TRBV7-9; D not resolved. The CDR3 is made up of 14 amino acids. Germline-derived CDR1 and CDR2 are SEHNR and FQNEAQ (reference sequence). The V gene lost 2 bases and the J gene lost 0 bases, with 7 bases spanning the gap. CDR3: CASSLSGLNTEAFF. CDR3 nucleotide sequence: TGTGCCAGCAGCTTATCCGGTTTGAACACTGAAGCTTTCTTT.

The rearrangement links TRBV7-2 to TRBJ1-2; D gene ambiguous. The germline V gene has CDR1 SGHTA and CDR2 FQGNSA. Trimming took off 5 bases at V and 8 bases at J, with 12 bases between the two ends. The CDR3 is 12 residues long. The DNA for the CDR3 is TGTGCCAGCAGCCCCCAGCTCGAAGGCTACACCTTC. Translating gives CASSPQLEGYTF.

The chain carries TRBV6-5 and TRBJ2-7; D not resolved. Germline V gene sequence: CDR1 MNHEY, CDR2 SVGAGI. This CDR3 contains 15 residues. The V gene lost 2 bases and the J gene lost 3 bases, with 14 bases spanning the gap. The chain's CDR3 is CASSYGNSLYYEQYF. The CDR3 DNA reads TGTGCCAGCAGTTACGGGAACAGCTTGTACTACGAGCAGTACTTC.

This rearrangement joins TRBV6-2 or TRBV6-3 to TRBJ1-2; D is perhaps TRBD1 (5 bases). The ends were cut back, 6 bases at V and 4 bases at J, with 21 bases in the middle. Germline V gene sequence: CDR1 MNHEY, CDR2 SVGEGT. The CDR3 is made up of 16 amino acids. For the CDR3, the DNA is TGTGCCAGCAGCTCCGGAGCAGGGTTTGGCCTCTATGGCTACACCTTC. Its protein is CASSSGAGFGLYGYTF.

This clone has a handful of counts. The V call is TRBV11-2, the J call TRBJ2-7, with TRBD2 matching over 12 bases. The germline gives CDR1 SGHAT, CDR2 FQNNGV. CDR3 size: 15 residues. With V trimmed by 4 bases and J by 6 bases, 7 bases remained unmatched. The CDR3 region has the DNA TGTGCCAGCAGCTCGTCTAGCGGGAGGGCCCTCGAGCAGTACTTC. Its translation is CASSSSSGRALEQYF.

The chain has TRBV20-1 and TRBJ1-2, with TRBD1 matching 9 bases. V shed 3 bases, J shed 5 bases, and the junction held 7 bases outside the gene matches. Per germline, CDR1 DFQATT and CDR2 SNEGSKA (reference sequence). CDR3 length equals 14 residues. The CDR3 loop reads CSASRQGDTYGYTF. In nucleotides, the CDR3 is TGCAGTGCTAGTAGACAGGGGGACACTTATGGCTACACCTTC.

The V call is TRBV7-7, the J call TRBJ2-1; possibly TRBD2 for D (5 bases). Germline CDR1 SSHAT, CDR2 FNYEAQ (reference sequence). The CDR3 length is 16 residues. V was clipped by 5 bases and J by 4 bases, with 18 bases between them. For the CDR3, the DNA is TGTGCCAGCAGCCCTAAAGCCGAGACTATTTACAATGAGCAGTTCTTC. Translation: CASSPKAETIYNEQFF. The full variable domain, its missing parts supplied by reference TRBV7-7 and TRBJ2-1, is GAGVSQSPRYKVTKRGQDVTLRCDPISSHATLYWYQQALGQGPEFLTYFNYEAQPDKSGLPSDRFSAERPEGSISTLTIQRTEQRDSAMYRCASSPKAETIYNEQFFGPGTRLTVL.

V and J are TRBV25-1 and TRBJ1-5, with TRBD1 as a possible D gene (5 bases). Germline lookup yields CDR1 MGHDK and CDR2 SYGVNS. Deletions cut 10 bases from V and 4 bases from J, with 17 bases between. The CDR3 contains 14 residues. Here the CDR3 reads CAITRGGKNQPQHF. CDR3 in DNA: TGTGCCATCACACGGGGGGGGAAAAATCAGCCCCAGCATTTT.

The gene calls are TRBV28 and TRBJ2-2; the D gene could be TRBD1 or TRBD2 (5 bases each). V lost 6 bases and J lost 5, with 16 bases in between. This CDR3 comprises 15 residues. The germline gives CDR1 MDHEN, CDR2 SYDVKM. The CDR3 loop is CASSPTGRGTGELFF. The CDR3, as DNA: TGTGCCAGCAGCCCAACAGGACGGGGAACCGGGGAGCTGTTTTTT.

V usage is TRBV21-1 and J usage is TRBJ2-6; the table calls TRBD1, which could not be checked here. TRBV21-1 is reported as a pseudogene. The CDR3 covers 16 residues. CDR3 protein: CASSKEGGSGANVLTF. The CDR3 DNA reads TGTGCCAGCAGCAAAGAAGGGGGCTCTGGGGCCAACGTCCTGACTTTC.